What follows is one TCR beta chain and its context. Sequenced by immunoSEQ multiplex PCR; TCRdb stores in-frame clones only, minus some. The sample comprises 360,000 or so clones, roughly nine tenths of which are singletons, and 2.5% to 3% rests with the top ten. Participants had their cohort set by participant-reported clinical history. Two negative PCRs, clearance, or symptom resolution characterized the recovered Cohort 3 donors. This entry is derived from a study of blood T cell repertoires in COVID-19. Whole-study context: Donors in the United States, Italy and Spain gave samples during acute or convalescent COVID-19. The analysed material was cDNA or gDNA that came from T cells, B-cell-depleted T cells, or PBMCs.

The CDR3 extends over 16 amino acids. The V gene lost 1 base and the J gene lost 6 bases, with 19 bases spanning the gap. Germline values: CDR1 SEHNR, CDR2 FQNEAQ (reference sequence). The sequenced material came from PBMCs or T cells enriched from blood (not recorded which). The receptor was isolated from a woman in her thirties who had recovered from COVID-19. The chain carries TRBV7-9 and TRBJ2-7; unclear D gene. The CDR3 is CASSLGSLPPNSEQYF. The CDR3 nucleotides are TGTGCCAGCAGCTTAGGATCATTGCCCCCCAACTCCGAGCAGTACTTC. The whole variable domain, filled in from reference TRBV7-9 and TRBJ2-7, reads DTGVSQNPRHKITKRGQNVTFRCDPISEHNRLYWYRQTLGQGPEFLTYFQNEAQLEKSRLLSDRFSAERPKGSFSTLEIQRTEQGDSAMYLCASSLGSLPPNSEQYFGPGTRLTVT.